The T cell receptor beta chain described here comes from a study of read filtering for tumor transcriptome and immune sequencing. Study-level information: Roughly 8 patients were R-ISS I, some 15 were R-ISS II, 7 were R-ISS III. After DNase treatment, RNA was made into whole-transcriptome libraries. RNA-seq yielded only about 80 to 1,400 TCR reads, IR-seq about 4 to 10.27 million. Findings of the study overall: In IR-seq, single-read clonotypes were about 80% of clonotypes but around 3.5% of reads.

This clonotype has ten or more counts. Its antigen is as yet unknown. From around 0.4 ug of RNA, a library with molecular barcoded alpha/delta and beta/gamma adaptors was made. In TCRdb, the reads were re-called with MiXCR into one record per CDR3 protein. The data contain over 50,000 distinct CDR3 sequences, less than 20% of them seen just once; the ten biggest clones take up roughly 11%. The CDR3 loop spans 14 amino acids. Germline lookup yields CDR1 MNHEY and CDR2 SVGAGI. The ends were cut back, 3 bases at V and 1 base at J, with 9 bases in the middle. Sequenced material: a population of CD138-negative cells sorted from bone marrow. The TCR was taken from a donor older than 35 with multiple myeloma. The genes are TRBV6-5 and TRBJ2-5; TRBD2 might be the D (7 bases). The CDR3 DNA is TGTGCCAGCAGTTATGCGGGGGCCCAAGAGACCCAGTACTTC. Amino acid sequence: CASSYAGAQETQYF.